Below are 20 T cell receptor beta chains sequenced from a single sample in a study of Graves' ophthalmopathy and Graves' hyperthyroidism. For repertoire sequencing, the TCR beta CDR3 regions were amplified from RNA transcripts. The authors performed first-round RT-PCR with HTBI primers and then a second-round multiplex PCR. Via MiXCR, TCRdb re-called the multiplex PCR reads, giving one row per CDR3 protein. The table records about 1.1 million distinct CDR3 sequences, less than 45% of them present only once. Material: peripheral blood or thyroid tissue (not recorded which). The source is an adult man with Graves' hyperthyroidism.

The table lists this clonotype with a count of one. In this CDR3 the conserved last residue, phenylalanine or tryptophan, is missing, so a read error is likely. J is TRBJ2-5 and V is TRBV4-2; 10 bases match TRBD2. This CDR3 comprises 17 residues. The V and J ends lost 5 bases and 4 bases, in that order; junction bases with no gene match: 13. The germline gives CDR1 LGHNA, CDR2 YNFKEQ. The CDR3 region is CASSGGTGTSEGETQYL. As DNA, the CDR3 is TGTGCCAGCAGCGGGGGGACCGGGACTAGCGAGGGAGAGACCCAGTACCTC.

This chain connects TRBV15 to TRBJ1-5, with D possibly TRBD1 on 5 matching bases. Germline V gene lookup returns CDR1 LNHNV and CDR2 YYDKDF (reference sequence). The CDR3 loop spans 16 amino acids. V lost 3 bases and J 2 bases, leaving 14 bases between the germline ends. The CDR3 sequence: CATSSGRAYGNQPQHF. Here the CDR3 DNA reads TGTGCCACCAGCAGTGGCAGGGCGTATGGCAATCAGCCCCAGCATTTT.

The chain is built from TRBV7-2 and TRBJ2-7, with D perhaps matching TRBD1 (6 bases). The germline V gene has CDR1 SGHTA and CDR2 FQGNSA. The CDR3 loop spans 16 amino acids. With 4 bases removed from V and 1 base from J, the gap between germline ends came to 17 bases. The CDR3 is CASSSRAGTLSYEQYF. DNA of the CDR3: TGTGCCAGCAGCTCCAGAGCCGGGACATTGTCCTACGAGCAGTACTTC.

The chain is built from TRBV2 and TRBJ1-3, with D uncertain. This CDR3 is 13 amino acids long. Germline CDR1 and CDR2: SNHLY and FYNNEI. V was trimmed by 11 bases and J by 0 bases, leaving 11 bases between them. The CDR3 protein is CAWSQDSGNTIYF. The CDR3 coding sequence is TGTGCCTGGAGTCAAGACTCTGGAAACACCATATATTTT.

There are a few counts of this clonotype. This chain connects TRBV12-3 or TRBV12-4 to TRBJ1-2, with 8 bases fitting TRBD1. This CDR3 contains 16 residues. Losses at the gene ends were 3 bases for V and 2 bases for J; bases not matched to a gene: 8. The DNA of the CDR3 is TGTGCCAGCAGTTTGGGGACAGGCGTCATGAACTATGGCTACACCTTC. Amino acid sequence: CASSLGTGVMNYGYTF.

In its sample, this clonotype was seen a few times. The genes are TRBV7-9 and TRBJ1-1; D unresolved. The CDR3 extends over 14 amino acids. The V end was cut by 10 bases, the J end by 0 bases, with 15 bases between. Germline V gene sequence: CDR1 SEHNR, CDR2 FQNEAQ (reference sequence). CDR3 sequence: CATNSRILNTEAFF. The CDR3 DNA sequence: TGTGCCACCAACTCCAGGATTTTGAACACTGAAGCTTTCTTT.

In its sample, this clonotype was seen many times. The chain carries TRBV20-1 and TRBJ1-2; D is unclear. The V and J ends lost 6 bases and 7 bases respectively, with 15 bases between them. Germline CDR1 DFQATT, CDR2 SNEGSKA (reference sequence). CDR3 length: 12 residues. CDR3: CSAPRVQGGYTF. The CDR3 DNA sequence: TGCAGTGCCCCGAGGGTACAAGGTGGCTACACCTTC.

This clonotype was observed many times. This chain uses TRBV7-8 with TRBJ1-1, with D maybe TRBD1 (5 bases). Trimming took off 2 bases at V and 5 bases at J, with 6 bases between the two ends. The germline V gene encodes CDR1 SGHVS and CDR2 FQNEAQ. This CDR3 comprises 12 residues. The CDR3 loop is CASSLWGTEAFF. DNA for the CDR3: TGTGCCAGCAGCTTATGGGGGACTGAAGCTTTCTTT.

Note on this clonotype: This may stem from a read error, because a much larger clone lies one nucleotide away. The chain recombines TRBV19 with TRBJ2-2; D uncertain. Germline CDR1 and CDR2: LNHDA and SQIVND (reference sequence). The CDR3 spans 14 residues. The CDR3 sequence: CARSNYGRDGELFF. The DNA of the CDR3 is TGTGCCCGTAGTAACTACGGAAGGGACGGGGAGCTGTTTTTT.

The gene calls are TRBV19 and TRBJ1-5, with 10 bases fitting TRBD1. The CDR3 contains 16 residues. Germline V gene data show CDR1 as LNHDA and CDR2 as SQIVND (reference sequence). V shed 5 bases, J shed 2 bases, and the junction held 6 bases outside the gene matches. The CDR3 nucleotides are TGTGCCAGTAGTTTTGTTGGGACAGGGGGCAATCAGCCCCAGCATTTT. It yields the protein CASSFVGTGGNQPQHF. Full variable domain (outside the CDR3, taken from reference TRBV19 and TRBJ1-5): DGGITQSPKYLFRKEGQNVTLSCEQNLNHDAMYWYRQDPGQGLRLIYYSQIVNDFQKGDIAEGYSVSREKKESFPLTVTSAQKNPTAFYLCASSFVGTGGNQPQHFGDGTRLSIL.

The chain is built from TRBV10-3 and TRBJ1-1; tentative D call: TRBD1 (6 bases). CDR3 length equals 14 residues. Germline assignment: CDR1 ENHRY and CDR2 SYGVKD. Trimming took 11 bases from V and 0 from J, leaving 16 bases between them. In DNA form, the CDR3 reads TGTGCCTCAGCTGGACAGATTATGAACACTGAAGCTTTCTTT. Amino acid sequence: CASAGQIMNTEAFF.

A few counts support this clonotype. The rearrangement uses TRBV6-4 and TRBJ1-2, with D perhaps TRBD1 (6 bases). Germline V gene lookup returns CDR1 MRHNA and CDR2 SNTAGT. This CDR3 has 14 amino acids. Trimming pared 6 bases from V and 8 bases from J, leaving 19 bases between. The CDR3 DNA reads as TGTGCCAGCAGCCGAAACAACGGGGGCGGCGGCTACACCTTC. Translating gives CASSRNNGGGGYTF.

This clonotype was detected many times. J is TRBJ1-5 and V is TRBV7-4; TRBD1 matches at 7 bases. Germline V lookup: CDR1 SGHVT, CDR2 SQSDAQ. The CDR3 extends over 15 amino acids. Trimming took 7 bases from V and 1 from J; bases not matched to a gene: 7. The CDR3 loop is CASNPGGGSNQPQHF. DNA of the CDR3: TGTGCCAGCAACCCCGGAGGGGGCAGCAATCAGCCCCAGCATTTT.

This clonotype occurred many times. The rearrangement joins TRBV20-1 to TRBJ2-7; TRBD2 agrees at 13 bases. V dropped 6 bases and J dropped 5; count of bases not matched to a gene: 4. Germline V gene lookup returns CDR1 DFQATT and CDR2 SNEGSKA (reference sequence). This CDR3 spans 13 amino acids. As DNA, the CDR3 is TGCAGTGCCAGGACTAGCGGGAGTAACGAGCAGTACTTC. Translating gives CSARTSGSNEQYF.

This clonotype was seen a few times. The genes are TRBV3-1 and TRBJ1-1; D is unresolved. Trimming took 2 bases from V and 3 from J, leaving 10 bases between them. The CDR3 totals 14 residues. Germline V gene sequence: CDR1 LGHDT, CDR2 YNNKEL (reference sequence). The CDR3 region has the DNA TGTGCCAGCAGCCAAACACGTGCCTACACTGAAGCTTTCTTT. It is translated as CASSQTRAYTEAFF.

V usage is TRBV9 and J usage is TRBJ2-1; D is unclear. CDR1 is SGDLS and CDR2 is YYNGEE in the germline V gene. The CDR3 covers 14 residues. Trimming took off 0 bases at V and 3 bases at J, with 7 bases between the two ends. CDR3 protein: CASSVETNYNEQFF. CDR3 in DNA: TGTGCCAGCAGCGTAGAAACTAACTACAATGAGCAGTTCTTC.

The chain is built from TRBV28 and TRBJ1-5, with D perhaps matching TRBD1 (5 bases). CDR3 length: 13 amino acids. Trimming stripped 7 bases from V and 7 bases from J, with 14 bases between. Per germline, CDR1 MDHEN and CDR2 SYDVKM. The CDR3 bases are TGTGCCAGCACCGGAGGGGTTAACCAGCCCCAGCATTTT. It translates to CASTGGVNQPQHF.

The chain recombines TRBV10-3 with TRBJ2-3; 10 positions agree with TRBD2. Trimming took 7 bases from V and 4 from J; bases not matched to a gene: 8. CDR1 ENHRY and CDR2 SYGVKD come from the germline V gene. The CDR3 has 15 amino acids. In nucleotides, the CDR3 is TGTGCCATCAACCTGAGCGGGGGGGCCCCAGATACGCAGTATTTT. This translates into CAINLSGGAPDTQYF.

This clonotype was found a few times. J is TRBJ2-3 and V is TRBV7-2, with 12 bases fitting TRBD1. The CDR3 has 14 amino acids. The V gene end was trimmed by 4 bases and the J gene end by 8 bases; junction bases not matched to a gene: 4. Germline lookup yields CDR1 SGHTA and CDR2 FQGNSA. The CDR3 sequence is CASSSGTGGGTQYF. Here the CDR3 DNA reads TGTGCCAGCAGCTCGGGGACAGGGGGCGGTACGCAGTATTTT.

V gene TRBV29-1 combines with J gene TRBJ2-7, with 13 bases matching TRBD2. V gave up 3 bases and J gave up 0 bases; unmatched junction bases: 5. The CDR3 has 16 residues. Germline lookup yields CDR1 SQVTM and CDR2 ANQGSEA. CDR3 DNA: TGCAGCGTTGAGCCGACTAGCGGGAGGCCCTCCTACGAGCAGTACTTC. Its protein is CSVEPTSGRPSYEQYF.